This T cell receptor (beta chain) is from a study of PD-1 blockade in classical Hodgkin lymphoma (dated by TCRdb to about 2020). For context, the study as a whole: Nivolumab dosing was 3 mg/kg intravenously every 2 weeks, continuing until either disease progression or unacceptable toxicity. A peripheral blood immune signature of response to PD-1 blockade in classical Hodgkin lymphoma was defined using TCR beta sequencing and CyTOF. The paper as a whole reports these results and caveats: Baseline diversity similar to that of newly diagnosed patients was observed in trial patients achieving complete response, whereas significantly lower diversity was observed in partial responders and progressors. A significant rise by C4D1 was seen in CD4+ but not CD8+ TCR diversity (p=0.0027 vs p=0.16), with the rise being most apparent in complete responders (p=0.02). Patients starting nivolumab less than 1 year after ASCT had lower diversity and were excluded from later analyses to avoid confounding by immune reconstitution. Baseline TCR diversity was reported to be lower in newly diagnosed patients than in healthy donors, and even lower in relapsed/refractory patients. The study was restricted to a single clinical trial cohort, and the causes of repertoire differences, possibly disease activity or prior therapy, were left undefined.

What this sample's time point label stands for: cycle 2 day 1 (C2D1) of nivolumab. Relapse after autologous stem cell transplantation had occurred in all trial patients, and cohorts A, B and C were distinguished by prior brentuximab vedotin exposure. The trial cohort included roughly 60 patients with relapsed/refractory classical Hodgkin lymphoma, and each patient had a best overall response of complete response, partial response or progressive disease. Single-agent nivolumab was administered to trial patients in the multi-cohort phase II CheckMate 205 trial. An independent review committee assessed best overall response by applying the 2007 International Working Group response criteria. Trial PBMCs were collected just before the start of nivolumab (C1D1) and during therapy at cycle 2 day 1 and cycle 4 day 1. After peripheral blood was drawn into 8 mL Vacutainer Cell Preparation Tubes, PBMCs were isolated by centrifugation and then cryopreserved.

Genomic DNA was isolated using the Qiagen DNeasy kit from unsorted PBMCs as well as from negatively selected CD4+ and CD8+ fractions. TCR beta CDR3 regions were subjected to amplification by immunoSEQ multiplex PCR with primers that anneal to V and J segments. Amplification bias was minimized using a synthetic immune receptor repertoire, and residual bias was removed computationally after sequencing. The paper's data handling went like this. Repertoire diversity was quantified as the Shannon entropy index using custom Python scripts. Unsorted, CD4+ and CD8+ repertoires were analyzed separately, except in combined analyses where CD4+ and CD8+ sequences were merged in silico. Clonal expansion was defined as a frequency increase of at least 2-fold after treatment compared with C1D1, and clones undetected at baseline were assigned a pseudocount of 0.5. Clones with 0 or 1 copy at C1D1 were classified as singleton clones, and clones with 2 or more copies were classified as non-singleton clones. Clones expanded in unsorted samples were annotated as CD4+, CD8+ or unknown by matching protein sequences in sorted samples from the same patient. Wilcoxon tests were applied to paired samples to test diversity changes from C1D1 to C4D1. TCRdb provides this immuneACCESS table in a form limited to in-frame rearrangements. Some clones are lacking; in checked studies, under half of them reflect an unresolved V gene, and why the rest are absent is not known. V and J calls and clone size come straight from that table; D and trimming were deduced from the DNA. For this sample there are over 20,000 clones; about three quarters appear just once. The leading ten clones occupy about 41% of the sample.

CDR1 and CDR2 are drawn from the germline V gene (reference sequence): GTSNPN, SVGIG. Trimming at the junction amounts to 3 bases on V and 9 bases on J, and the germline ends lie 20 bases apart. From its cysteine to its phenylalanine, the CDR3 spans 14 amino acids. The kept DNA is CDR3 alone, 42 bases in frame from the first base. Notes on this clone: Which antigen it targets is not known. It has no much larger one-base neighbor in the sample; base qualities were not kept.

The chain links TRBV30 with TRBJ1-2, and the D gene may be TRBD1, 6 bases matching. The sequencing used peripheral blood mononuclear cells (PBMCs), collected before the second cycle of nivolumab. The TCR originated in a human donor with classical Hodgkin lymphoma. The CDR3 is CAWREQGQTLRYTF. The nucleotides read TGTGCCTGGAGGGAACAGGGTCAAACGTTGCGCTACACCTTC.